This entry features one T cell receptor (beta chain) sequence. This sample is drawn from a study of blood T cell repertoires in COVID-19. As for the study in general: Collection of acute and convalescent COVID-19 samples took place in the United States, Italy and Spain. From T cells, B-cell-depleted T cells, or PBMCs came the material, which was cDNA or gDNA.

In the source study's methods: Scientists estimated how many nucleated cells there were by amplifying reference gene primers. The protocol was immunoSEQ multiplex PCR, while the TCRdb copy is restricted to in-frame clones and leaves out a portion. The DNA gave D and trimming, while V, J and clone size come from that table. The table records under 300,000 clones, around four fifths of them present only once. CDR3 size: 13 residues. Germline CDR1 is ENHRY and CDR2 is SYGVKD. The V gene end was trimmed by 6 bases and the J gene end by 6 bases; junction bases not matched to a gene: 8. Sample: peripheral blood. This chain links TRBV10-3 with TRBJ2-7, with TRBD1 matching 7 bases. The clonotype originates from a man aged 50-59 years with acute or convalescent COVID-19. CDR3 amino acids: CAISDRVLGEQYF. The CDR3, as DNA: TGTGCCATCAGCGACAGGGTATTAGGCGAGCAGTACTTC.